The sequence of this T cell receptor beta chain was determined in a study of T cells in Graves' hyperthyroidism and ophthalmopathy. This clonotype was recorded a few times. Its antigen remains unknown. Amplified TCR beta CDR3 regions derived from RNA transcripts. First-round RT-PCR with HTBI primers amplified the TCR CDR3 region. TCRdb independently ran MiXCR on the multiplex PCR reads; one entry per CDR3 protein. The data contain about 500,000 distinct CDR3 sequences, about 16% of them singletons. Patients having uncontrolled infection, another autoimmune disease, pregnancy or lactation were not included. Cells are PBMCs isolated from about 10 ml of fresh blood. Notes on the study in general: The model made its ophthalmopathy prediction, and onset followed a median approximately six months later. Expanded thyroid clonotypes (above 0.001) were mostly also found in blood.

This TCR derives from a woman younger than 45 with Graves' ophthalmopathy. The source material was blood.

CDR3 in DNA: TGCAGTATTTCATCCGGGACTAGCAAGGCAGATACGCAGTATTTT. Its translation is CSISSGTSKADTQYF. The genes are TRBV20-1 and TRBJ2-3; TRBD2 agrees at 9 bases. CDR1 and CDR2 (germline): DFQATT, SNEGSKA (reference sequence). This CDR3 has 15 amino acids. The V segment lost 8 bases and the J segment 4 bases; nucleotides outside the gene matches: 13.